Shown below are 5 T cell receptor beta chains from a single sample sequenced in a study of blood T cell repertoires in COVID-19. The data were produced by immunoSEQ multiplex PCR, yet TCRdb's version contains in-frame clones alone and is incomplete. Among about 35,000 clones listed, approximately 72% were seen once. The sequenced sample was peripheral blood. These receptors were collected from an elderly man with acute or convalescent COVID-19.

The chain couples TRBV5-1 to TRBJ2-1; 7 bases align to TRBD2. V lost 6 bases, J lost 9 bases, and 15 bases stayed unmatched. CDR1 and CDR2 from the germline V gene are SGHRS and YFSETQ. The CDR3 contains 15 residues. The CDR3 loop is CASTPGTNIVGEQFF. As DNA, the CDR3 is TGCGCCAGCACCCCCGGGACTAACATTGTCGGTGAGCAGTTCTTC.

The chain has TRBV3-1 (or the pseudogene TRBV3-2) and TRBJ1-2; D call uncertain. This CDR3 is built from 13 residues. V lost 5 bases and J 7 bases, leaving 14 bases between the germline ends. Germline lookup yields CDR1 LGHDT and CDR2 YNNKEL (reference sequence). The CDR3 reads CASSSAGNGGYTF. CDR3 DNA: TGTGCCAGCAGCTCTGCAGGAAATGGTGGCTACACCTTC.

This clone was found a few times. This chain joins TRBV7-6 and TRBJ2-3, with D possibly being TRBD1 (6 bases). Germline V CDR1 and CDR2: SGHVS, FNYEAQ. The CDR3 length is 16 residues. Trimming pared 6 bases from V and 1 base from J, leaving 17 bases between. CDR3 nucleotides: TGTGCCAGCAGTTCTCCACCGGGACAACGCACAGATACGCAGTATTTT. Amino acids: CASSSPPGQRTDTQYF.

This rearrangement joins TRBV11-2 to TRBJ2-7, with 8 bases aligning to TRBD1. The germline CDR1 and CDR2 sequences are SGHAT and FQNNGV. After removal of 5 bases from V and 2 bases from J, the junction contained 8 bases not matched to a gene. The CDR3 is made up of 15 amino acids. CDR3 protein: CASSPMGTGAYEQYF. The CDR3 coding sequence is TGTGCCAGCAGCCCGATGGGGACAGGAGCCTACGAGCAGTACTTC.

This clone was observed a few times. This chain uses TRBV4-2 with TRBJ2-5; D perhaps matches TRBD2 (7 bases). The CDR3 sequence is 15 residues long. With 4 bases removed from V and 0 bases from J, the gap between germline ends came to 12 bases. CDR1 is LGHNA and CDR2 is YNFKEQ in the germline V gene. The chain's CDR3 is CASSRGGGDQETQYF. CDR3 DNA sequence: TGTGCCAGCAGCCGAGGAGGGGGGGACCAAGAGACCCAGTACTTC.